This record covers a single T cell receptor (beta chain). Within its sample, this clone is medium-sized (0.01 to 0.1%). The clone's antigen remains unknown. Per-nucleotide qualities are absent, and no much larger clonotype sits a single base away. The germline V gene specifies KGHSH as CDR1 and LQKENI as CDR2. From the cysteine through the phenylalanine, the CDR3 covers 14 amino acids. The retained sequence is limited to the CDR3, 42 bases, with the frame set at the first base. V is trimmed back by 2 bases and J by 5 bases, and the junction contains 3 bases that no gene match accounts for. This entry belongs to a study of OX40 agonist ivuxolimab in advanced cancers. Regarding the study in general: Ivuxolimab was a fully human IgG2 agonistic monoclonal antibody targeting the costimulatory receptor OX40 (CD134). Intravenous ivuxolimab was administered to patients every 2 weeks at six dose levels: 0.01, 0.1, 0.3, 1.5, 3 and 10 mg/kg. Among the roughly 52 dose-escalation patients, 19 had hepatocellular carcinoma, 15 melanoma, 9 renal cell carcinoma and 9 head and neck cancer. In the dose-escalation cohort, around four fifths of patients were male, and the mean age was 60 years with a range of roughly 23 to 90. Patients were allowed to have had prior anti-PD-1, anti-PD-L1 or anti-CTLA-4 therapy, and approximately 37% of the dose-escalation patients had been treated with checkpoint inhibitors. Partial responses occurred in three dose-escalation patients, of whom one had hepatocellular carcinoma and two had cutaneous melanoma. Peripheral TCRbeta sequencing was intended to test whether TCR sequence diversity was altered and clonal T-cell expansion was caused by ivuxolimab. The paper reports the monotherapy dose-escalation portion (N of about 50 patients) of the phase I ivuxolimab trial. Results the study describes overall, beyond this receptor: After ivuxolimab, expanded clones were on average more numerous among CD8+ T cells than among CD4+ T cells. Clonal expansion of both CD4+ and CD8+ blood T cells was observed from baseline to week 6 at doses 0.1 to 3.0 mg/kg. In the 0.1-3.0 mg/kg groups, partial responders were among the patients with the lowest normalized peripheral clonal expansion, particularly in CD8+ T cells. Low levels of normalized T-cell clonal expansion were also seen in some nonresponding patients. The antigen specificity of the clonally expanded peripheral T cells was not determined.

To sequence the TCRbeta CDR3 region, genomic DNA was isolated from the sorted cells. The immunoSEQ Assay was used for sequencing of TCRbeta CDR3 regions. Imported from immuneACCESS, the table was reduced by TCRdb to in-frame sequences with V and J called. These copies leave out some clones; in studies compared against another copy, an unresolved V gene accounts for under half, and the cause of the remainder is not known. This sample holds 90,000 to 100,000 clones; 90% to 97% were observed only once. Around 2% of the sample comes from the top ten. Patients with autoimmune disease history or receiving systemic immunosuppression were excluded from the trial. Peripheral blood for TCR sequencing was collected from all dose cohorts at baseline, on cycle 4 day 1, and on cycle 7 day 1. Samples came from an open-label, multicenter, first-in-human phase I dose-escalation trial of ivuxolimab. The trial enrolled adults with locally advanced or metastatic head and neck squamous cell, hepatocellular, melanoma or renal cell carcinoma. CD4+ and CD8+ T cells were sorted separately from peripheral blood before TCR sequencing.

This clonotype was obtained from an adult with an advanced solid tumor such as melanoma, head and neck, liver or kidney cancer. The starting material was CD4+ or CD8+ T cells sorted from blood, obtained in a trial of the OX40 agonist ivuxolimab. This chain is built from TRBV18 and TRBJ2-1, and TRBD1 aligns with 7 junction nucleotides. The DNA reads TGTGCCAGCTCACCATGGGACAGAGACAATGAGCAGTTCTTC. Its coded protein is CASSPWDRDNEQFF.